This T cell receptor (beta chain) was recorded in a study of T cell responses to AZD1222 COVID-19 vaccine. Study-level findings and limits: When two AZD1222 doses had been given, Spike-specific TCR breadth and depth rose. Donors skewed white British and female; clonal diversity was possibly underestimated. Close to half of spike-specific TCRs reportedly recognize unmutated variant regions.

Recipients boosted at about 4 weeks or about 12 weeks are pooled. Generated by immunoSEQ multiplex PCR, the TCRdb table keeps only in-frame clones and is missing some. The data show over 110,000 clones, about 90% seen once. Points on this clone: The target antigen is unknown.

This CDR3 region has 15 residues. V was pared by 4 bases and J by 4 bases, with 16 bases between. Germline CDR1 reads LNHDA; CDR2 reads SQIVND (reference sequence). Sequences were derived from peripheral blood, sampled 28 days after the second AZD1222 dose. The sequence was obtained from an adult who received the AZD1222 COVID-19 vaccine. The chain has TRBV19 and TRBJ1-1, with D possibly matching TRBD1 (6 bases). The CDR3 here is CASSTEIGGSTEAFF. CDR3 coding DNA: TGTGCCAGTAGTACGGAGATTGGGGGCAGCACTGAAGCTTTCTTT.